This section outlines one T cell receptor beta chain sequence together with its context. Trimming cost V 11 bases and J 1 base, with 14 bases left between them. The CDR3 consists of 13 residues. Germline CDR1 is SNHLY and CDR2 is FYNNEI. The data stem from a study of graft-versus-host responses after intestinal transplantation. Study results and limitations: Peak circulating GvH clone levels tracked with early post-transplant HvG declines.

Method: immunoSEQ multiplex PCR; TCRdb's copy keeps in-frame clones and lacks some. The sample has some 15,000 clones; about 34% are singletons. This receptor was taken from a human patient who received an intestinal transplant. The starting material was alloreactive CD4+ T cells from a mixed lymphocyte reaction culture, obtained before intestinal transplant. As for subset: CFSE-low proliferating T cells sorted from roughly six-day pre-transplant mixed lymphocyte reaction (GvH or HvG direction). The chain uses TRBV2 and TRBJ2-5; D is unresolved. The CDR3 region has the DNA TGTGCCTCCGGGCCGAACTCCCAAGAGACCCAGTACTTC. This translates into CASGPNSQETQYF.